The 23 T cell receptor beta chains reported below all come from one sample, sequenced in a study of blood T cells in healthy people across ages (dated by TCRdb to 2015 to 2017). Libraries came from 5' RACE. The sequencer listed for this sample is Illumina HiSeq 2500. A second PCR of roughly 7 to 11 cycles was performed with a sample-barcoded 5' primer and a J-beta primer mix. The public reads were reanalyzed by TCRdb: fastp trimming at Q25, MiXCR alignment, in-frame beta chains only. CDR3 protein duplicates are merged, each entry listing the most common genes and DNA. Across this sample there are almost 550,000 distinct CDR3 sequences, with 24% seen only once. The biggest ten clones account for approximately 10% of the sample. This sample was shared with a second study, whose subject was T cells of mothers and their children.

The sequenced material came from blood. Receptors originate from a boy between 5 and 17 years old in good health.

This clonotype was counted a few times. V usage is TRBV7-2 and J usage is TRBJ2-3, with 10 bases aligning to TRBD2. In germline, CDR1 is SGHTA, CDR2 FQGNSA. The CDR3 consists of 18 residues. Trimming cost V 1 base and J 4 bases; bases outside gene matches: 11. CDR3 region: CASSLGYLAGAPADTQYF. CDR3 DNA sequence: TGTGCCAGCAGCTTAGGTTATCTAGCGGGAGCCCCCGCAGATACGCAGTATTTT.

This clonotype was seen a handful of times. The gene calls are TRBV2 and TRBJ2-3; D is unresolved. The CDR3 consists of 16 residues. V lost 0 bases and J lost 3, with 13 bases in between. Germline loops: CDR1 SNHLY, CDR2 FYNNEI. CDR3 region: CASSEAGSLSTDTQYF. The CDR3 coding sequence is TGTGCCAGCAGTGAAGCCGGCAGCCTATCAACAGATACGCAGTATTTT.

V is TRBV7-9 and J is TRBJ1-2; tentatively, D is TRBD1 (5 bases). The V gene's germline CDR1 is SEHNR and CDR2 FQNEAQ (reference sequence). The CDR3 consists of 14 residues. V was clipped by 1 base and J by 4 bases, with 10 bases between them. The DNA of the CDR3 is TGTGCCAGCAGCTTAGAGGCAGGGTCCTATGGCTACACCTTC. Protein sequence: CASSLEAGSYGYTF.

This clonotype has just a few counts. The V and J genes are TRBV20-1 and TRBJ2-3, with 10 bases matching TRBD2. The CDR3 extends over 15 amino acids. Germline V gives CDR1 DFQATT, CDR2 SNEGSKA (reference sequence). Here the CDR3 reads CSLLPLAGAEDTQYF. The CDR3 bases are TGCAGCCTCCTTCCCCTAGCGGGAGCAGAAGATACGCAGTATTTT.

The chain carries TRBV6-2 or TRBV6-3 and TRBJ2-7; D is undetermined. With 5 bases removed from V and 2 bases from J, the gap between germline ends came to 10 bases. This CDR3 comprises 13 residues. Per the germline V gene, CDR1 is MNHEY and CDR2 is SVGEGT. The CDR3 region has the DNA TGTGCCAGCAGTGGCGTGACAACCTACGAGCAGTACTTC. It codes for CASSGVTTYEQYF.

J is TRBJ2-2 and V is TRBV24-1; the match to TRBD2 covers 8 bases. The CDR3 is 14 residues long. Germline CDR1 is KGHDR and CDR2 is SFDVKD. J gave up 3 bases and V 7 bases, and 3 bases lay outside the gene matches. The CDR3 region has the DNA TGTGCCACCAGCTCTAGCGGGTACACCGGGGAGCTGTTTTTT. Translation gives CATSSSGYTGELFF.

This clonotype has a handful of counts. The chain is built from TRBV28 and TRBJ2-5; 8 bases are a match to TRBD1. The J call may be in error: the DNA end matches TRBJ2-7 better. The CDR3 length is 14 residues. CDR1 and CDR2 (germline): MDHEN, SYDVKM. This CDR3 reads CASSGQGLGSEQYF. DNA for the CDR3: TGTGCCAGCAGCGGACAGGGCTTGGGTAGCGAGCAGTACTTC.

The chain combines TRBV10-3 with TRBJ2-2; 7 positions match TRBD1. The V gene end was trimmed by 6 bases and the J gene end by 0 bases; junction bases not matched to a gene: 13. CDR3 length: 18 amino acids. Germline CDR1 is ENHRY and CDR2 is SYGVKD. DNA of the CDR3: TGTGCCATCAGACGCCGGGACAGTCCAACCGCGAACACCGGGGAGCTGTTTTTT. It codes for CAIRRRDSPTANTGELFF.

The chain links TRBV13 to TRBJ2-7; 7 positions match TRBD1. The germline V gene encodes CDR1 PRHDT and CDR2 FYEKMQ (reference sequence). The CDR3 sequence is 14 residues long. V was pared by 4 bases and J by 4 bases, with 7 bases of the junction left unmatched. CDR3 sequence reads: CASSSGTVGYEQYF. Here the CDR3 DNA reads TGTGCCAGCAGCTCTGGGACAGTAGGGTACGAGCAGTACTTC.

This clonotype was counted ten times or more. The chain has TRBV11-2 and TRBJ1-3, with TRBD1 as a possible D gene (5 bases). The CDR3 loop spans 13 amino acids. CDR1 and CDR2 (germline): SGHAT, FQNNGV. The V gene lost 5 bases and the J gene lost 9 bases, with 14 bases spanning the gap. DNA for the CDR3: TGTGCCAGCAGCCGGACGGGGCTAGGCACCATATATTTT. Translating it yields CASSRTGLGTIYF.

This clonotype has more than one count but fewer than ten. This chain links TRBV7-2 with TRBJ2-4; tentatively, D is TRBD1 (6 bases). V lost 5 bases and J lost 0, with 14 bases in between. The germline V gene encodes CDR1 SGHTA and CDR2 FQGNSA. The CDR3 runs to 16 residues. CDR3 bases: TGTGCCAGCAGCCCCCAGGGGTCTGTAGCCAAAAACATTCAGTACTTC. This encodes CASSPQGSVAKNIQYF.

This CDR3 is CASTLQTSFTDTQYF. In DNA form, the CDR3 reads TGTGCCAGCACCCTACAGACTAGCTTCACAGATACGCAGTATTTT. The chain joins TRBV7-2 to TRBJ2-3; TRBD2 agrees at 7 bases. The junction had 9 bases not matched to a gene; V was cut back by 7 bases and J by 2 bases. The CDR3 spans 15 residues. Germline CDR1 and CDR2: SGHTA and FQGNSA. The full variable domain, completed using reference TRBV7-2 and TRBJ2-3, is GAGVSQSPSNKVTEKGKDVELRCDPISGHTALYWYRQSLGQGLEFLIYFQGNSAPDKSGLPSDRFSAERTGGSVSTLTIQRTQQEDSAVYLCASTLQTSFTDTQYFGPGTRLTVL.

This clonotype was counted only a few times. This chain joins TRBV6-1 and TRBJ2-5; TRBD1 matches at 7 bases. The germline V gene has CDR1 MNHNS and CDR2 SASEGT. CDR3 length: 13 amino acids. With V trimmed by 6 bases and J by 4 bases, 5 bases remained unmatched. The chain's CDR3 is CASREQGRETQYF. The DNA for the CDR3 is TGTGCCAGCAGGGAACAGGGGAGAGAGACCCAGTACTTC.

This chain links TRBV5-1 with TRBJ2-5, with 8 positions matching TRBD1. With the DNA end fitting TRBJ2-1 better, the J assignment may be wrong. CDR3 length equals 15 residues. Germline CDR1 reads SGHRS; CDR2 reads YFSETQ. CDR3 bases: TGCGCCAGCAGCTTGGACCGACAGGGGCCCGTGGAGCAGTTCTTC. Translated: CASSLDRQGPVEQFF.

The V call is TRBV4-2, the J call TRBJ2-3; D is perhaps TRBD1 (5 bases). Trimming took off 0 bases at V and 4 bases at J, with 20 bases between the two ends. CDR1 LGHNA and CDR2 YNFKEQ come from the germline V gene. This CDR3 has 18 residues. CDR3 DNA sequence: TGTGCCAGCAGCCAAGATGGGGCTAATAGGGATAAATCAGATACGCAGTATTTT. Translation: CASSQDGANRDKSDTQYF.

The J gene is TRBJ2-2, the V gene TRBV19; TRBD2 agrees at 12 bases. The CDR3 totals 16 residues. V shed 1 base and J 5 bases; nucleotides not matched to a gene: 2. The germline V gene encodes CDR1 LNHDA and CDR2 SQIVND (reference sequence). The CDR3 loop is CASSIVGLAGTGELFF. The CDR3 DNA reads TGTGCCAGTAGTATAGTCGGACTAGCGGGGACCGGGGAGCTGTTTTTT.

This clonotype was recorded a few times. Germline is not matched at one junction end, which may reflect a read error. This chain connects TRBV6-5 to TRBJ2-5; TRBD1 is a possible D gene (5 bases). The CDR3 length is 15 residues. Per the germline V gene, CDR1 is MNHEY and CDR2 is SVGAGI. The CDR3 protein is CACRDNRARQETQYF. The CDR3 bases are TGTGCCTGCAGGGATAATAGGGCTAGACAAGAGACCCAGTACTTC.

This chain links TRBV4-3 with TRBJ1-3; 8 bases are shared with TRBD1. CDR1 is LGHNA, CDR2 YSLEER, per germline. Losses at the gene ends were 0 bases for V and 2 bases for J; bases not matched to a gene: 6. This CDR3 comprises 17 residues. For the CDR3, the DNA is TGCGCCAGCAGCCAAGAGGGGGACAGGAGACCTGGAAACACCATATATTTT. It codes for CASSQEGDRRPGNTIYF.

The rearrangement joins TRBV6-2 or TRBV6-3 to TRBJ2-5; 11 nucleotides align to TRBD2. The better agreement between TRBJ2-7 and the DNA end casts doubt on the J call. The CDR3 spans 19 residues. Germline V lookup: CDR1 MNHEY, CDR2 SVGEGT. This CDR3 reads CASSLLVILAGGGNYEQYF. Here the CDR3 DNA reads TGTGCCAGCAGCCTCCTCGTTATTCTAGCGGGAGGTGGAAACTACGAGCAGTACTTC.

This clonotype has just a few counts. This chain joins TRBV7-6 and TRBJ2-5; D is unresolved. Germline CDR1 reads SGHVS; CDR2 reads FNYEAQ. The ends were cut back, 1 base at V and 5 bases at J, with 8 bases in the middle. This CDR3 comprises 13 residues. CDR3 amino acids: CASSLGRAETQYF. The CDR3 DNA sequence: TGTGCCAGCAGCTTAGGCCGGGCGGAGACCCAGTACTTC. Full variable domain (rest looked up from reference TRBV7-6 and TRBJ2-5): GAGVSQSPRYKVTKRGQDVALRCDPISGHVSLYWYRQALGQGPEFLTYFNYEAQQDKSGLPNDRFSAERPEGSISTLTIQRTEQRDSAMYRCASSLGRAETQYFGPGTRLLVL.

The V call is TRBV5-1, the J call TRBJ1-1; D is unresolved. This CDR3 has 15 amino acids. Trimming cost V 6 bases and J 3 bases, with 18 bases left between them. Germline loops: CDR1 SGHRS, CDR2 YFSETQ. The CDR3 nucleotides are TGCGCCAGCAAGCGGCAGCCCGAAGCGGACACTGAAGCTTTCTTT. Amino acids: CASKRQPEADTEAFF.

The CDR3 sequence: CASGSNNEQFF. CDR3 coding DNA: TGTGCTAGTGGTAGTAACAATGAGCAGTTCTTC. V and J are TRBV12-5 and TRBJ2-1; no firm D call. CDR1 is LGHNT, CDR2 FRNRAP, per germline. The V and J ends lost 5 bases and 5 bases respectively, with 4 bases between them. CDR3 size: 11 residues.

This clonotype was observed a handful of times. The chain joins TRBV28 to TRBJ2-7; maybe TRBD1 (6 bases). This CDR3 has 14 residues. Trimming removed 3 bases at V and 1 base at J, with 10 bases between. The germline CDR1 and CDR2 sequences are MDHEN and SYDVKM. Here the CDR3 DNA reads TGTGCCAGCAGTTTGCAGGGGATTTCCTACGAGCAGTACTTC. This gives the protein CASSLQGISYEQYF.